A single sample gave rise to the 32 T cell receptor beta chains below, sequenced in a study of CD8 T cells in Susac syndrome. Random hexamers were used to reverse transcribe about 0.5 to 1 ug of RNA. TCRdb ran MiXCR on the immunoSEQ multiplex PCR reads and lists one entry per CDR3 protein. The sample records about 69,000 distinct CDR3 sequences, roughly nine tenths being singletons. The sample was CD8+ T cells from PBMCs. The receptors originated from a human donor with multiple sclerosis.

J is TRBJ2-1 and V is TRBV6-2 or TRBV6-3; D is undetermined. Germline V gene sequence: CDR1 MNHEY, CDR2 SVGEGT. CDR3 length equals 14 residues. V lost 2 bases and J lost 7, with 12 bases in between. In nucleotides, the CDR3 is TGTGCCAGCAGTTACAACTTCGAAGTAAATGAGCAGTTCTTC. Its protein product is CASSYNFEVNEQFF.

The V gene is TRBV29-1, the J gene TRBJ1-1, with D unresolved. Germline V gene lookup returns CDR1 SQVTM and CDR2 ANQGSEA. CDR3 size: 11 residues. The germline V and J ends were trimmed by 1 base and 6 bases, with 6 bases remaining between them. The CDR3 loop is CSVEAGPEAFF. DNA of the CDR3: TGCAGCGTTGAAGCCGGCCCTGAAGCTTTCTTT.

This chain connects TRBV18 to TRBJ1-4; D unclear. CDR1 KGHSH and CDR2 LQKENI come from the germline V gene. The CDR3 loop spans 16 amino acids. The V and J ends lost 4 bases and 0 bases respectively, with 12 bases between them. The CDR3 nucleotides read TGTGCCAGCTCACGATTCCCCCTTGCAACTAATGAAAAACTGTTTTTT. It is translated as CASSRFPLATNEKLFF.

This chain links TRBV20-1 with TRBJ1-2; maybe TRBD1 (6 bases). CDR1 DFQATT and CDR2 SNEGSKA come from the germline V gene (reference sequence). The CDR3 covers 12 residues. The ends were cut back, 2 bases at V and 4 bases at J, with 8 bases in the middle. CDR3 in amino acids: CSARTGSYGYTF. In nucleotides, the CDR3 is TGCAGTGCTAGAACAGGGAGCTATGGCTACACCTTC.

The V call is TRBV12-3 or TRBV12-4, the J call TRBJ1-2; a weak D match, TRBD1 (6 bases). Trimming took 6 bases from V and 8 from J, leaving 16 bases between them. CDR3 length: 13 residues. CDR3 region: CASSQQGSEGYTF. The CDR3 nucleotides read TGTGCCAGCAGCCAACAGGGTTCTGAGGGCTACACCTTC.

The V call is TRBV25-1, the J call TRBJ2-2; a weak D match, TRBD2 (6 bases). Trimming cost V 1 base and J 5 bases, with 8 bases left between them. This CDR3 has 14 residues. From germline, CDR1 is MGHDK and CDR2 SYGVNS. The CDR3 loop reads CASSELRETGELFF. DNA of the CDR3: TGTGCCAGCAGTGAATTACGGGAGACCGGGGAGCTGTTTTTT.

This chain links TRBV6-6 with TRBJ2-1; TRBD1 agrees at 7 bases. Germline V lookup: CDR1 MNHNY, CDR2 SVGAGI (reference sequence). The CDR3 totals 15 residues. The junction had 9 bases not matched to a gene; V was cut back by 3 bases and J by 7 bases. CDR3 nucleotide sequence: TGTGCCAGCAGTTATCCAGGACAGGCTGTAAATGAGCAGTTCTTC. Protein: CASSYPGQAVNEQFF.

The gene calls are TRBV25-1 and TRBJ2-5; D is ambiguous. V gave up 4 bases and J gave up 1 base, with 13 bases separating them. Germline CDR1 and CDR2: MGHDK and SYGVNS. The CDR3 sequence is 15 residues long. The CDR3 DNA sequence: TGTGCCAGCAGTGGTGGCCTGTCCAGCCAAGAGACCCAGTACTTC. The encoded protein is CASSGGLSSQETQYF.

This clonotype showed up just once. This chain links TRBV19 with TRBJ2-1, with D perhaps matching TRBD1 (6 bases). This CDR3 spans 14 amino acids. V lost 2 bases to trimming and J lost 4 bases, with 9 bases between them. Germline V gene lookup returns CDR1 LNHDA and CDR2 SQIVND (reference sequence). This chain's CDR3 is CASSIRTAYNEQFF. The DNA of the CDR3 is TGTGCCAGTAGTATACGGACAGCTTACAATGAGCAGTTCTTC.

This chain uses TRBV24-1 with TRBJ2-6; D possibly corresponds to TRBD1 (6 bases). Between the trimmed V and J ends, which lost 4 bases and 0 bases, there was a span of 18 bases. The length of the CDR3 is 19 residues. The V gene's germline CDR1 is KGHDR and CDR2 SFDVKD. CDR3 protein: CATSEEDRKISSGANVLTF. CDR3 bases: TGTGCCACCAGTGAGGAAGACAGGAAGATTAGCTCTGGGGCCAACGTCCTGACTTTC.

V is TRBV12-3 or TRBV12-4 and J is TRBJ2-2; D gene uncertain. Trimming removed 5 bases at V and 2 bases at J, with 9 bases between. The CDR3 extends over 14 amino acids. DNA of the CDR3: TGTGCCAGCAGTCCGCGCCATAACACCGGGGAGCTGTTTTTT. It yields the protein CASSPRHNTGELFF.

V usage is TRBV24-1 and J usage is TRBJ2-3; no reliable D call. There are 13 residues in the CDR3. Deletions cut 9 bases from V and 3 bases from J, with 12 bases between. The V gene's germline CDR1 is KGHDR and CDR2 SFDVKD. As DNA, the CDR3 is TGTGCCACCGCCGCACATGCAACAGATACGCAGTATTTT. It is translated as CATAAHATDTQYF.

The rearrangement links TRBV6-2 or TRBV6-3 to TRBJ2-7, with 9 bases lining up with TRBD2. V dropped 2 bases and J dropped 4; count of bases not matched to a gene: 9. CDR3 size: 16 residues. Germline CDR1 is MNHEY and CDR2 is SVGEGT. Here the CDR3 DNA reads TGTGCCAGCAGTTACACCCGACTAGCGGTGGGTTACGAGCAGTACTTC. It specifies CASSYTRLAVGYEQYF.

The chain recombines TRBV27 with TRBJ2-5; a possible D gene is TRBD1 (5 bases). Trimming removed 7 bases at V and 0 bases at J, with 9 bases between. There are 13 residues in the CDR3. Germline loops: CDR1 MNHEY, CDR2 SMNVEV (reference sequence). This chain's CDR3 is CASTDRYQETQYF. In nucleotides, the CDR3 is TGTGCCAGCACAGACAGATACCAAGAGACCCAGTACTTC.

J is TRBJ2-1 and V is TRBV6-4; TRBD2 aligns across 14 bases. In germline, CDR1 is MRHNA, CDR2 SNTAGT. V was pared by 3 bases and J by 8 bases, with 6 bases of the junction left unmatched. This CDR3 contains 16 residues. CDR3 in DNA: TGTGCCAGCAGTGAAGGGAGACTAGCGGGAGGGGATGAGCAGTTCTTC. Its protein is CASSEGRLAGGDEQFF.

J is TRBJ2-1 and V is TRBV6-5; D ambiguous. Trimming shortened V by 2 bases and J by 4 bases, and 24 bases separated the two germline ends. Germline loops: CDR1 MNHEY, CDR2 SVGAGI. This CDR3 contains 19 residues. The CDR3 region is CASSYPSREVVARYNEQFF. CDR3 bases: TGTGCCAGCAGTTACCCAAGCCGCGAGGTTGTAGCCCGGTACAATGAGCAGTTCTTC.

J is TRBJ1-2 and V is TRBV21-1. TRBV21-1 is a known pseudogene. This CDR3 has 17 residues. The CDR3 reads CASSKRRWLQIAYGYTF. The CDR3 bases are TGTGCCAGCAGCAAGCGGCGTTGGTTACAGATCGCCTATGGCTACACCTTC.

This chain uses TRBV19 with TRBJ2-1; TRBD2 aligns across 9 bases. The CDR3 has 15 residues. The trim removed 6 bases at V and 0 bases at J, leaving 3 bases unmatched. The V gene's germline CDR1 is LNHDA and CDR2 SQIVND (reference sequence). The CDR3 sequence is CASRVSGSSYNEQFF. DNA for the CDR3: TGTGCCAGTAGAGTTAGCGGGAGCTCCTACAATGAGCAGTTCTTC. Using reference TRBV19 and TRBJ2-1 for the parts outside the CDR3, the full variable domain is DGGITQSPKYLFRKEGQNVTLSCEQNLNHDAMYWYRQDPGQGLRLIYYSQIVNDFQKGDIAEGYSVSREKKESFPLTVTSAQKNPTAFYLCASRVSGSSYNEQFFGPGTRLTVL.

This chain links TRBV4-3 with TRBJ2-7, with D possibly matching TRBD2 (5 bases). CDR3 length: 13 residues. V was trimmed by 1 base and J by 5 bases, leaving 9 bases between them. CDR1 is LGHNA and CDR2 is YSLEER in the germline V gene. The CDR3 nucleotides read TGCGCCAGCAGCCAAGTCGAGGGCCACGAGCAGTACTTC. Protein product: CASSQVEGHEQYF.

The rearrangement joins TRBV6-2 or TRBV6-3 to TRBJ1-1; TRBD1 matches 11 bases. The CDR3 sequence is 19 residues long. Looked up from germline, CDR1 is MNHEY and CDR2 is SVGEGT. V gave up 2 bases and J gave up 1 base; unmatched junction bases: 12. CDR3 in amino acids: CASSYIFRTGGHGNTEAFF. In DNA, the CDR3 is TGTGCCAGCAGTTACATTTTTCGGACAGGGGGCCACGGGAACACTGAAGCTTTCTTT.

The chain employs TRBV27 and TRBJ2-1; D perhaps matches TRBD1 (6 bases). Germline V gene sequence: CDR1 MNHEY, CDR2 SMNVEV (reference sequence). The CDR3 is 15 residues long. V was clipped by 5 bases and J by 6 bases, with 17 bases between them. Here the CDR3 reads CASSGTIAMVNEQFF. The CDR3 bases are TGTGCCAGCAGTGGGACAATTGCTATGGTCAATGAGCAGTTCTTC.

The rearrangement joins TRBV5-6 to TRBJ2-7; TRBD2 agrees at 7 bases. CDR1 is SGHDT, CDR2 YYEEEE, per germline. J lost 3 bases, V lost 4 bases, and 7 bases had no gene match. This CDR3 has 14 residues. The CDR3 protein is CASSIRDYLYEQYF. In nucleotides, the CDR3 is TGTGCCAGCAGCATCCGGGACTACCTCTACGAGCAGTACTTC.

The chain employs TRBV27 and TRBJ1-6; D uncertain. Trimming shortened V by 2 bases and J by 0 bases, and 8 bases separated the two germline ends. The CDR3 loop spans 16 amino acids. CDR1 is MNHEY, CDR2 SMNVEV, per germline (reference sequence). The CDR3, as DNA: TGTGCCAGCAGTTTAATTTCCAGCTCCTATAATTCACCCCTCCACTTT. This encodes CASSLISSSYNSPLHF.

The chain recombines TRBV2 with TRBJ2-7, with D unclear. Germline CDR1 reads SNHLY; CDR2 reads FYNNEI. Trimming left V 3 bases short and J 3 bases short, with 12 bases between. The CDR3 sequence is 14 residues long. CDR3 bases: TGTGCCAGCAGTGAGCCCAGACCCGACTACGAGCAGTACTTC. Translated, it gives CASSEPRPDYEQYF. The full variable domain, with the rest looked up from reference TRBV2 and TRBJ2-7, is EPEVTQTPSHQVTQMGQEVILRCVPISNHLYFYWYRQILGQKVEFLVSFYNNEISEKSEIFDDQFSVERPDGSNFTLKIRSTKLEDSAMYFCASSEPRPDYEQYFGPGTRLTVT.

This rearrangement joins TRBV6-4 to TRBJ2-3; D remains unclear. V gave up 9 bases and J gave up 1 base, with 14 bases separating them. Looked up from germline, CDR1 is MRHNA and CDR2 is SNTAGT. The CDR3 contains 14 residues. CDR3 region: CARPKSSCTDTQYF. CDR3 in DNA: TGTGCCAGGCCCAAGAGTAGTTGCACAGATACGCAGTATTTT.

V gene TRBV28 combines with J gene TRBJ1-6; D is undetermined. In germline, CDR1 is MDHEN, CDR2 SYDVKM. Trimming took off 2 bases at V and 6 bases at J, with 14 bases between the two ends. This CDR3 has 16 amino acids. CDR3 nucleotide sequence: TGTGCCAGCAGTTTAGACTATCCGGGTGGTAATTCACCCCTCCACTTT. This translates into CASSLDYPGGNSPLHF.

The chain is built from TRBV28 and TRBJ1-2; D unclear. The CDR3 loop spans 15 amino acids. V lost 5 bases and J 3 bases, leaving 16 bases between the germline ends. Germline CDR1 is MDHEN and CDR2 is SYDVKM. This CDR3 reads CASSPSEGFYYGYTF. The CDR3 DNA sequence: TGTGCCAGCAGTCCGTCCGAGGGCTTCTACTATGGCTACACCTTC.

J is TRBJ1-1 and V is TRBV6-6; 7 bases align to TRBD1. There are 15 residues in the CDR3. CDR1 is MNHNY and CDR2 is SVGAGI in the germline V gene (reference sequence). After removal of 4 bases from V and 1 base from J, the junction contained 6 bases not matched to a gene. The CDR3: CASSSDREGNTEAFF. CDR3 in DNA: TGTGCCAGCAGTTCTGACAGGGAAGGGAACACTGAAGCTTTCTTT.

This chain uses TRBV29-1 with TRBJ2-4; D gene ambiguous. The V gene's germline CDR1 is SQVTM and CDR2 ANQGSEA. With 3 bases removed from V and 1 base from J, the gap between germline ends came to 7 bases. This CDR3 is built from 13 residues. The CDR3 sequence: CSVEKGAKNIQYF. CDR3 in DNA: TGCAGCGTTGAGAAAGGGGCCAAAAACATTCAGTACTTC. The variable domain in full, completed from reference TRBV29-1 and TRBJ2-4, reads SAVISQKPSRDICQRGTSLTIQCQVDSQVTMMFWYRQQPGQSLTLIATANQGSEATYESGFVIDKFPISRPNLTFSTLTVSNMSPEDSSIYLCSVEKGAKNIQYFGAGTRLSVL.

This chain connects TRBV28 to TRBJ1-2, with 7 bases that match TRBD1. There are 15 residues in the CDR3. The V gene's germline CDR1 is MDHEN and CDR2 SYDVKM. After removal of 2 bases from V and 4 bases from J, the junction contained 7 bases not matched to a gene. The CDR3 DNA sequence: TGTGCCAGCAGTTTAATGACAGGGAGGAGCTATGGCTACACCTTC. It codes for CASSLMTGRSYGYTF.

This chain connects TRBV28 to TRBJ2-3; D gene uncertain. Germline lookup yields CDR1 MDHEN and CDR2 SYDVKM. V was trimmed by 2 bases and J by 1 base, leaving 13 bases between them. The CDR3 covers 16 residues. The CDR3 loop reads CASSLAARPGTDTQYF. CDR3 bases: TGTGCCAGCAGTTTAGCGGCCCGCCCTGGCACAGATACGCAGTATTTT.

This sequence joins TRBV5-1 and TRBJ2-2; D unresolved. The CDR3 runs 15 residues. CDR1 SGHRS and CDR2 YFSETQ come from the germline V gene. V lost 4 bases, J lost 0 bases, and 10 bases lay in between. CDR3 amino acids: CASSPTGSNTGELFF. In nucleotides, the CDR3 is TGCGCCAGCAGCCCAACTGGCTCGAACACCGGGGAGCTGTTTTTT. Drawing the rest from reference TRBV5-1 and TRBJ2-2, the complete variable domain is KAGVTQTPRYLIKTRGQQVTLSCSPISGHRSVSWYQQTPGQGLQFLFEYFSETQRNKGNFPGRFSGRQFSNSRSEMNVSTLELGDSALYLCASSPTGSNTGELFFGEGSRLTVL.